This is a list of T cell receptor beta chains from one sample in a study of cytomegalovirus exposure and HLA in healthy donors. Generated by immunoSEQ multiplex PCR, the TCRdb table keeps only in-frame clones and is missing some. The data show 150,000 or so clones, around three quarters seen once. What was sequenced was PBMCs. The source is a man in his forties in good health and CMV-seropositive. Both conserved end residues are part of each CDR3. Fields, in order: clone size, V gene, D gene, J gene, CDR3 DNA, CDR3 protein. The D gene is left open where the match is weak. Size tells how often a clone was seen (once, few, many) or the class of an expanded clone, and some rows leave it out.

NA	TRBV2	NA	TRBJ2-1	TGTGCCAGCAGGCGACTAGGCCCCTACAATGAGCAGTTCTTC	CASRRLGPYNEQFF
NA	TRBV5-1	NA	TRBJ2-6	TGCGCCAGCAGCCCGGAAGGAGACAACGTCCTGACTTTC	CASSPEGDNVLTF
NA	TRBV10-3	NA	TRBJ1-1	TGTGCCATCAGAACGTTCGGGGACACTGAAGCTTTCTTT	CAIRTFGDTEAFF
NA	TRBV18	TRBD1	TRBJ1-1	TGTGCCAGCTCCCCCGCTCTTGCGACAGGGATTGAAGCTTTCTTT	CASSPALATGIEAFF
NA	TRBV5-4	TRBD1	TRBJ2-2	TGTGCCAGCAGCCCACCGGGACAGGGGACTGGCACCGGGGAGCTGTTTTTT	CASSPPGQGTGTGELFF
NA	TRBV12-5	TRBD1	TRBJ1-3	TGTGCTAGTGGCATAACAGGGGGCGTTAACACCATATATTTT	CASGITGGVNTIYF
NA	TRBV6-1	NA	TRBJ1-2	TGTGCCAGCAGTGACCCGTCTACCTATGGCTACACCTTC	CASSDPSTYGYTF
NA	TRBV4-1	NA	TRBJ2-7	TGCGCCAGCAGCCATAATTCACCCCCGGGCTACGAGCAGTACTTC	CASSHNSPPGYEQYF
NA	TRBV11-2	NA	TRBJ2-7	TGTGCCAGCAGCTTTATAGCGGACGAGCAGTACTTC	CASSFIADEQYF
few	TRBV25-1	TRBD2	TRBJ2-7	TGTGCCAGCAGTGCCCTAGCGGGAGGGAGCTCCTACGAGCAGTACTTC	CASSALAGGSSYEQYF
NA	TRBV2	NA	TRBJ1-1	TGTGCCAGCAGTCCGAGGGGGACCGGTAATTTGGCTTTCTTT	CASSPRGTGNLAFF